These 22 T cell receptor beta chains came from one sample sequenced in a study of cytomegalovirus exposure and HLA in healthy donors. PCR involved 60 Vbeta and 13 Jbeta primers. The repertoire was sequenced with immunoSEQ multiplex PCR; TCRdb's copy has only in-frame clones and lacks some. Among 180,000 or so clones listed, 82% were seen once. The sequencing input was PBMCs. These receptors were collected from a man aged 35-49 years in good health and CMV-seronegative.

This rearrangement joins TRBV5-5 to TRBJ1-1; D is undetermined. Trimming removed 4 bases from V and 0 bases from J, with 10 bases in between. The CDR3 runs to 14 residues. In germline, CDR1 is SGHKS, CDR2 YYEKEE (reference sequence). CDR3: CASSPGSMNTEAFF. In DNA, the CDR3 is TGTGCCAGCAGCCCGGGGTCTATGAACACTGAAGCTTTCTTT.

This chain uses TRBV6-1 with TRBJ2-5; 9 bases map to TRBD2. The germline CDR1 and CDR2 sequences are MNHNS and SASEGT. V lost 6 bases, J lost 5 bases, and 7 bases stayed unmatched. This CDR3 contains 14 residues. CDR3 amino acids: CASRGGGALETQYF. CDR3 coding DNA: TGTGCCAGCAGGGGCGGGGGGGCGTTGGAGACCCAGTACTTC.

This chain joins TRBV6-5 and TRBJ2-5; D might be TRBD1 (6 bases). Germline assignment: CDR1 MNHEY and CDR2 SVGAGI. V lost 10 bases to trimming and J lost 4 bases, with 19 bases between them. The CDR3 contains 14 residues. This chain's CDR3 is CATHPVGAGETQYF. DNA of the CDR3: TGTGCCACCCACCCAGTGGGGGCGGGAGAGACCCAGTACTTC.

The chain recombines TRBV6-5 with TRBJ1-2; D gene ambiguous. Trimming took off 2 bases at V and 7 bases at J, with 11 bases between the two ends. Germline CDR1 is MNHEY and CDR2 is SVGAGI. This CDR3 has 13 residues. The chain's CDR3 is CASSYERLSGYTF. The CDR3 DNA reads TGTGCCAGCAGTTACGAACGTCTTAGTGGCTACACCTTC.

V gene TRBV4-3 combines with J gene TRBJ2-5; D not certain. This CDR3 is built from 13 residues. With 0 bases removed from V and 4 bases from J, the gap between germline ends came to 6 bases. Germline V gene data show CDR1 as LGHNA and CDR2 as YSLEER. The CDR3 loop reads CASSQELRETQYF. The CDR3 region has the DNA TGCGCCAGCAGCCAAGAATTGAGAGAGACCCAGTACTTC.

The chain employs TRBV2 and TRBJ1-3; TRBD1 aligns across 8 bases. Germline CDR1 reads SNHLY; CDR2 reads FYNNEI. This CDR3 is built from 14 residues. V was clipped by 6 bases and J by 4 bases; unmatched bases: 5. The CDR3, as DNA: TGTGCCAGCAGACAGGGGGACGCAGGAAACACCATATATTTT. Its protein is CASRQGDAGNTIYF.

The CDR3 coding sequence is TGTGCCAGCAGTCCGTCCTTAGCGGGGGGGCGGGGAAAGGAGACCCAGTACTTC. This sequence encodes CASSPSLAGGRGKETQYF. The gene calls are TRBV27 and TRBJ2-5; 11 bases map to TRBD2. Germline assignment: CDR1 MNHEY and CDR2 SMNVEV (reference sequence). This CDR3 comprises 18 residues. Trimming at V came to 5 bases and at J to 5 bases, leaving 16 bases not matched to a gene.

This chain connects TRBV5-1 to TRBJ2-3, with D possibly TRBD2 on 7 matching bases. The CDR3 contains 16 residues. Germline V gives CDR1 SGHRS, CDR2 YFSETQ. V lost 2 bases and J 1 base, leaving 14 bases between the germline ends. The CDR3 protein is CASSFRGAGGTDTQYF. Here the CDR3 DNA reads TGCGCCAGCAGCTTCCGGGGGGCCGGGGGCACAGATACGCAGTATTTT. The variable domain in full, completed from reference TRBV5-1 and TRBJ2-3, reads KAGVTQTPRYLIKTRGQQVTLSCSPISGHRSVSWYQQTPGQGLQFLFEYFSETQRNKGNFPGRFSGRQFSNSRSEMNVSTLELGDSALYLCASSFRGAGGTDTQYFGPGTRLTVL.

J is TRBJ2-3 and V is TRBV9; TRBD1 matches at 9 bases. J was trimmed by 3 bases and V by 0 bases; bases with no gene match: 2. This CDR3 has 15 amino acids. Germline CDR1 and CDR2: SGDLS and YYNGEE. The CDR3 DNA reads TGTGCCAGCAGCGTAGTTGGACAGGGGACAGATACGCAGTATTTT. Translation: CASSVVGQGTDTQYF.

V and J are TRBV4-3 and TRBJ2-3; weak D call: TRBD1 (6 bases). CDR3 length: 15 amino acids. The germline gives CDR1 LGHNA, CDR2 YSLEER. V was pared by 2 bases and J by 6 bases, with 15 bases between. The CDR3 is CASSQRGMVWDTQYF. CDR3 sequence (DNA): TGCGCCAGCAGCCAAAGGGGGATGGTCTGGGATACGCAGTATTTT.

CDR3 in DNA: TGTGCCAGCAGCCAGGGATTGAGGACAGGGGGGAACATTCAGTACTTC. It specifies CASSQGLRTGGNIQYF. The V and J genes are TRBV4-2 and TRBJ2-4; 10 bases map to TRBD1. The CDR3 totals 16 residues. V was clipped by 3 bases and J by 7 bases; unmatched bases: 9. Per the germline V gene, CDR1 is LGHNA and CDR2 is YNFKEQ.

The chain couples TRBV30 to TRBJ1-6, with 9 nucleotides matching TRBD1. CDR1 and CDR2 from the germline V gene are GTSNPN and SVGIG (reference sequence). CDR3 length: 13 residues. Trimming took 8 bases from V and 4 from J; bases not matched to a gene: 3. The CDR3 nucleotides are TGTGCCCGGACAGGGGAATATAATTCACCCCTCCACTTT. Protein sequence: CARTGEYNSPLHF.

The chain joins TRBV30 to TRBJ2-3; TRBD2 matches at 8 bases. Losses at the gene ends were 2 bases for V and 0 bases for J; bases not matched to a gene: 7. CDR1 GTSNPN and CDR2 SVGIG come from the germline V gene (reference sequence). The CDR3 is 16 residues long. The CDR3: CAWSKRGRSSTDTQYF. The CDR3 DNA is TGTGCCTGGAGTAAGCGGGGGCGATCTAGCACAGATACGCAGTATTTT.

The CDR3, as DNA: TGTGCCAGCAGCGTAGCTCCCAGCGGGAGGGCTTCGAACACCGGGGAGCTGTTTTTT. Its protein is CASSVAPSGRASNTGELFF. The chain recombines TRBV9 with TRBJ2-2; 10 bases map to TRBD2. The CDR3 loop spans 19 amino acids. CDR1 is SGDLS and CDR2 is YYNGEE in the germline V gene. V gave up 0 bases and J gave up 0 bases; unmatched junction bases: 8.

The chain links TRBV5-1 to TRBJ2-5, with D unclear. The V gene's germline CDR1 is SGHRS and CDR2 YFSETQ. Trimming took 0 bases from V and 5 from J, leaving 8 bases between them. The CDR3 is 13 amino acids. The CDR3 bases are TGCGCCAGCAGCTTGGGATCCGGGGAGACCCAGTACTTC. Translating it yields CASSLGSGETQYF.

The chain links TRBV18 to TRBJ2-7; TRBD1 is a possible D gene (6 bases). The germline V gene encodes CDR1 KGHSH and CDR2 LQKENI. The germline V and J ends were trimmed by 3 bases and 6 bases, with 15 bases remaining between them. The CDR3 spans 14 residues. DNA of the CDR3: TGTGCCAGCTCACCGAGCCCCAGGGGTTCCGAGCAGTACTTC. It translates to CASSPSPRGSEQYF.

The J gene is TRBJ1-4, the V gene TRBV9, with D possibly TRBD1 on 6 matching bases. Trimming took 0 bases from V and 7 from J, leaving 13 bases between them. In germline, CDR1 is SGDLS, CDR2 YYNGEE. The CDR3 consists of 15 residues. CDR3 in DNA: TGTGCCAGCAGCGTAGAGTGGGGGCCAACTGAAAAACTGTTTTTT. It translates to CASSVEWGPTEKLFF.

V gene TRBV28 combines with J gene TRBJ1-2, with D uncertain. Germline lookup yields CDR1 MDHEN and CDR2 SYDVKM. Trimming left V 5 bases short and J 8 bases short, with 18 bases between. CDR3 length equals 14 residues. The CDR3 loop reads CASSPLGGRSGYTF. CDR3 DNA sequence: TGTGCCAGCAGTCCCCTGGGCGGGCGAAGCGGCTACACCTTC.

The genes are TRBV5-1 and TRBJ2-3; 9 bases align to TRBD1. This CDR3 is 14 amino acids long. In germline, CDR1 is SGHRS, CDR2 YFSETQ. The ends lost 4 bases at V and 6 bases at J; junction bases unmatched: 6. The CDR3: CASSTGGWRDTQYF. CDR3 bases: TGCGCCAGCAGCACAGGGGGCTGGCGGGATACGCAGTATTTT.

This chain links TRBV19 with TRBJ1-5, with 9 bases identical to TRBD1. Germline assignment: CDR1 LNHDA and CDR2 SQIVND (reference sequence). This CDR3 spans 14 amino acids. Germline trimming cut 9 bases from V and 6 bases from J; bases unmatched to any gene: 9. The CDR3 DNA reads TGTGCCAGCGTAACAGGGGGCGCGGGTCAGCCCCAGCATTTT. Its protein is CASVTGGAGQPQHF.

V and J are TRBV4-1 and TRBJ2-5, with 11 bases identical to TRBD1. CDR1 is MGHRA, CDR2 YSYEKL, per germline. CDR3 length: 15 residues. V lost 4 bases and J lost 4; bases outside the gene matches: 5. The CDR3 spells CASSRGQGDAETQYF. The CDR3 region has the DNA TGCGCCAGCAGCCGGGGACAGGGGGATGCAGAGACCCAGTACTTC.

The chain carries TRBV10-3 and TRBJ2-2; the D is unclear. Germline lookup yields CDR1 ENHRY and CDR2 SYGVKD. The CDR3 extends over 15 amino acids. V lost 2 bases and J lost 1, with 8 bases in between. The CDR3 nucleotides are TGTGCCATCAGTGAGACAGACCTGAACACCGGGGAGCTGTTTTTT. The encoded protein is CAISETDLNTGELFF.